The 25 T cell receptor beta chains listed next were all sequenced from one sample in a study of beta chain features in type 1 diabetes. The investigators reverse transcribed all of the isolated RNA, so they sequenced expressed TCRB transcripts. Here immunoSEQ multiplex PCR was the method, and the copy in TCRdb shows in-frame clones only, minus some. Altogether 970,000 or so clones are present, 17% being singletons, with the ten largest covering 0.02% to 0.03%. The sample taken for sequencing was naive CD4+ T cells from blood. The receptors come from a woman between 18 and 29 years old in good health.

Only a few counts were recorded for this clone. J is TRBJ1-2 and V is TRBV9; 10 bases line up with TRBD1. This CDR3 region has 15 residues. Germline V CDR1 and CDR2: SGDLS, YYNGEE. With V trimmed by 2 bases and J by 4 bases, 5 bases remained unmatched. The CDR3 here is CASSVGQGGLYGYTF. The CDR3 bases are TGTGCCAGCAGCGTCGGACAGGGGGGACTCTATGGCTACACCTTC. The variable domain in full, completed from reference TRBV9 and TRBJ1-2, reads DSGVTQTPKHLITATGQRVTLRCSPRSGDLSVYWYQQSLDQGLQFLIQYYNGEERAKGNILERFSAQQFPDLHSELNLSSLELGDSALYFCASSVGQGGLYGYTFGSGTRLTVV.

The chain links TRBV10-1 to TRBJ2-1, with TRBD1 identical over 8 bases. The CDR3 loop spans 15 amino acids. Germline V gene lookup returns CDR1 WNHNN and CDR2 SYGVQD (reference sequence). V shed 6 bases, J shed 6 bases, and the junction held 10 bases outside the gene matches. The CDR3 protein is CASSPRTGHGNEQFF. Here the CDR3 DNA reads TGCGCCAGCAGCCCCAGGACAGGGCACGGCAATGAGCAGTTCTTC.

This clone was observed a handful of times. The chain is built from TRBV15 and TRBJ2-7; D is unclear. The germline V gene has CDR1 LNHNV and CDR2 YYDKDF (reference sequence). Trimming cost V 0 bases and J 7 bases, with 13 bases left between them. This CDR3 spans 14 amino acids. CDR3 bases: TGTGCCACCAGCAGAGAGGTTGCTAAACTTGAGCAGTACTTC. This gives the protein CATSREVAKLEQYF.

This clone was seen a few times. This chain connects TRBV28 to TRBJ2-7; 9 positions match TRBD2. Germline assignment: CDR1 MDHEN and CDR2 SYDVKM. The V segment lost 7 bases and the J segment 4 bases; nucleotides outside the gene matches: 8. The CDR3 is 14 residues long. The CDR3 spells CASNPASGIYEQYF. The DNA of the CDR3 is TGTGCCAGCAACCCGGCTAGCGGGATATACGAGCAGTACTTC.

This clone was counted between two and nine times. This chain links TRBV4-1 with TRBJ2-7; no definite D call. CDR1 and CDR2 (germline): MGHRA, YSYEKL. This CDR3 has 15 amino acids. Trimming cost V 0 bases and J 2 bases, with 11 bases left between them. The CDR3 nucleotides read TGCGCCAGCAGCCAAGATGCGCAGTCCACCTACGAGCAGTACTTC. It codes for CASSQDAQSTYEQYF.

This clone was seen a few times. This chain uses TRBV7-2 with TRBJ2-3; TRBD2 aligns across 7 bases. The J segment lost 0 bases and the V segment lost 5 bases, leaving 5 bases of the junction unmatched. Germline CDR1 reads SGHTA; CDR2 reads FQGNSA. CDR3 length equals 15 residues. The chain's CDR3 is CASSRKRGSTDTQYF. CDR3 DNA sequence: TGTGCCAGCAGCAGAAAGCGGGGTAGCACAGATACGCAGTATTTT.

This clone was seen a few times. V gene TRBV6-6 combines with J gene TRBJ2-3; the D gene is possibly TRBD1 (5 bases). From germline, CDR1 is MNHNY and CDR2 SVGAGI (reference sequence). This CDR3 region has 16 residues. Trimming cost V 3 bases and J 0 bases, with 13 bases left between them. Here the CDR3 DNA reads TGTGCCAGCAGTTATTCGGACACCCCTAGCACAGATACGCAGTATTTT. As protein: CASSYSDTPSTDTQYF.

This rearrangement joins TRBV28 to TRBJ1-1; a possible D gene is TRBD1 (6 bases). Germline V gives CDR1 MDHEN, CDR2 SYDVKM. V lost 6 bases and J lost 1, with 18 bases in between. The CDR3 runs 16 residues. The CDR3 protein is CASRDWGPIANTEAFF. The CDR3 DNA reads as TGTGCCAGCAGGGACTGGGGGCCAATCGCGAACACTGAAGCTTTCTTT.

The rearrangement links TRBV19 to TRBJ1-1, with D possibly matching TRBD1 (5 bases). Germline lookup yields CDR1 LNHDA and CDR2 SQIVND (reference sequence). CDR3 length equals 16 residues. V shed 3 bases and J shed 1 base, with 15 bases lying between them. CDR3 coding DNA: TGTGCCAGTAGTATGGCCTGGGCAGGGCGGAACACTGAAGCTTTCTTT. This translates into CASSMAWAGRNTEAFF.

This clone was detected only a few times. V and J are TRBV7-2 and TRBJ1-1; TRBD1 matches 7 bases. The V and J ends lost 4 bases and 9 bases, in that order; junction bases with no gene match: 11. Germline V gives CDR1 SGHTA, CDR2 FQGNSA. The CDR3 contains 14 residues. The DNA for the CDR3 is TGTGCCAGCAGCTCCAACTACAGGGGCGGTAAAGCTTTCTTT. Amino acids: CASSSNYRGGKAFF.

V and J are TRBV7-3 and TRBJ2-3; 8 bases agree with TRBD1. Germline trimming cut 8 bases from V and 8 bases from J; bases unmatched to any gene: 15. The CDR3 is 15 amino acids. Germline V gene data show CDR1 as SGHTA and CDR2 as FQGTGA. CDR3 sequence: CASSIKSQGASTQYF. The DNA of the CDR3 is TGTGCCAGCTCGATCAAGTCCCAGGGGGCATCTACGCAGTATTTT.

The V and J genes are TRBV13 and TRBJ2-7; 7 nucleotides agree with TRBD1. The CDR3 sequence is 14 residues long. V lost 5 bases and J lost 2; bases outside the gene matches: 6. Germline CDR1 and CDR2: PRHDT and FYEKMQ (reference sequence). This CDR3 reads CASSQRTGTYEQYF. CDR3 DNA sequence: TGTGCCAGCAGCCAAAGGACAGGTACCTACGAGCAGTACTTC.

This rearrangement joins TRBV29-1 to TRBJ2-1; no definite D call. From germline, CDR1 is SQVTM and CDR2 ANQGSEA. The CDR3 sequence is 12 residues long. The ends were cut back, 0 bases at V and 8 bases at J, with 8 bases in the middle. In nucleotides, the CDR3 is TGCAGCGTTGAAGATGCGGCTTATGAGCAGTTCTTC. Its protein product is CSVEDAAYEQFF.

J is TRBJ2-5 and V is TRBV2; D possibly corresponds to TRBD2 (5 bases). This CDR3 comprises 14 residues. CDR1 is SNHLY, CDR2 FYNNEI, per germline. V was clipped by 6 bases and J by 0 bases, with 11 bases between them. This CDR3 is CASRPAAYQETQYF. In DNA form, the CDR3 reads TGTGCCAGCAGGCCAGCGGCCTACCAAGAGACCCAGTACTTC.

The rearrangement uses TRBV5-1 and TRBJ2-1; 10 bases agree with TRBD2. The germline V gene has CDR1 SGHRS and CDR2 YFSETQ. This CDR3 region has 15 residues. The V and J ends lost 5 bases and 9 bases, in that order; junction bases with no gene match: 11. CDR3 in amino acids: CASRRLAGVVGEQFF. In DNA, the CDR3 is TGCGCCAGCAGAAGGCTAGCGGGAGTAGTAGGTGAGCAGTTCTTC.

The J gene is TRBJ2-1, the V gene TRBV7-2, with D maybe TRBD2 (6 bases). Per germline, CDR1 SGHTA and CDR2 FQGNSA. The CDR3 covers 16 residues. Trimming took off 0 bases at V and 0 bases at J, with 9 bases between the two ends. The CDR3 is CASSLAYGSSYNEQFF. CDR3 bases: TGTGCCAGCAGCTTAGCGTACGGGAGCTCCTACAATGAGCAGTTCTTC. Full variable domain (missing parts from reference TRBV7-2 and TRBJ2-1): GAGVSQSPSNKVTEKGKDVELRCDPISGHTALYWYRQSLGQGLEFLIYFQGNSAPDKSGLPSDRFSAERTGGSVSTLTIQRTQQEDSAVYLCASSLAYGSSYNEQFFGPGTRLTVL.

V usage is TRBV10-3 and J usage is TRBJ2-7; unclear D gene. Germline CDR1 reads ENHRY; CDR2 reads SYGVKD. The ends were cut back, 0 bases at V and 6 bases at J, with 9 bases in the middle. The CDR3 runs to 13 residues. CDR3 amino acids: CAISESVLGEQYF. CDR3 DNA: TGTGCCATCAGTGAGTCGGTTTTAGGCGAGCAGTACTTC.

The J gene is TRBJ1-2, the V gene TRBV10-2; unclear D gene. The CDR3 has 12 amino acids. Germline V gives CDR1 WSHSY, CDR2 SAAADI. V shed 5 bases and J shed 8 bases, with 12 bases lying between them. CDR3 in DNA: TGCGCCAGCAGTCTACCCGGACGAGGCTACACCTTC. As protein: CASSLPGRGYTF.

This clone was observed a handful of times. The chain joins TRBV7-9 to TRBJ2-5, with D maybe TRBD1 (5 bases). This CDR3 has 13 amino acids. The V end lost 5 bases, the J end lost 5 bases, and 12 bases lay between the germline ends. Germline CDR1 and CDR2: SEHNR and FQNEAQ (reference sequence). This CDR3 is CASSRQGVETQYF. The DNA of the CDR3 is TGTGCCAGCAGCCGACAAGGGGTGGAGACCCAGTACTTC.

This clone was detected a few times. J is TRBJ2-7 and V is TRBV7-2; 11 bases align to TRBD2. Germline V lookup: CDR1 SGHTA, CDR2 FQGNSA. The trim removed 5 bases at V and 2 bases at J, leaving 2 bases unmatched. The CDR3 is made up of 14 amino acids. The CDR3 DNA reads as TGTGCCAGCAGCAGACTAGCGGGAACCTACGAGCAGTACTTC. Translating gives CASSRLAGTYEQYF. Looking up the rest from reference TRBV7-2 and TRBJ2-7 gives the full variable domain: GAGVSQSPSNKVTEKGKDVELRCDPISGHTALYWYRQSLGQGLEFLIYFQGNSAPDKSGLPSDRFSAERTGGSVSTLTIQRTQQEDSAVYLCASSRLAGTYEQYFGPGTRLTVT.

A few counts support this clone. The V call is TRBV4-3, the J call TRBJ2-5; perhaps D is TRBD1 or TRBD2 (5 bases each). The CDR3 loop spans 16 amino acids. From germline, CDR1 is LGHNA and CDR2 YSLEER. With 4 bases removed from V and 5 bases from J, the gap between germline ends came to 20 bases. The CDR3 loop is CASSRDLYGGRETQYF. CDR3 DNA: TGCGCCAGCAGCCGAGACCTCTATGGGGGACGCGAGACCCAGTACTTC.

There are a few counts of this clone. The chain links TRBV10-3 to TRBJ1-1; D gene uncertain. Trimming removed 0 bases at V and 6 bases at J, with 5 bases between. The CDR3 runs 12 residues. Looked up from germline, CDR1 is ENHRY and CDR2 is SYGVKD. The CDR3 loop reads CAISESLAEAFF. CDR3 in DNA: TGTGCCATCAGTGAGTCGTTGGCTGAAGCTTTCTTT.

This clone was recorded a few times. The rearrangement uses TRBV11-2 and TRBJ2-7; D not certain. This CDR3 is built from 12 residues. With 3 bases removed from V and 3 bases from J, the gap between germline ends came to 6 bases. Germline V gives CDR1 SGHAT, CDR2 FQNNGV. This CDR3 reads CASSFGDYEQYF. The DNA for the CDR3 is TGTGCCAGCAGCTTCGGAGACTACGAGCAGTACTTC.

This chain joins TRBV6-5 and TRBJ1-5, with 9 bases identical to TRBD1. From germline, CDR1 is MNHEY and CDR2 SVGAGI. The CDR3 runs 15 residues. Trimming cost V 5 bases and J 5 bases; bases outside gene matches: 7. The CDR3 protein is CASSRTGGEYQPQHF. CDR3 nucleotides: TGTGCCAGCAGTCGAACAGGGGGCGAATATCAGCCCCAGCATTTT.

The rearrangement uses TRBV19 and TRBJ1-1; no reliable D call. Germline V gives CDR1 LNHDA, CDR2 SQIVND (reference sequence). The CDR3 is 15 amino acids. V lost 3 bases to trimming and J lost 0 bases, with 11 bases between them. DNA of the CDR3: TGTGCCAGTAGTATGGGTCGAGGGTTGAACACTGAAGCTTTCTTT. Amino acids: CASSMGRGLNTEAFF. The full variable domain, its missing parts supplied by reference TRBV19 and TRBJ1-1, is DGGITQSPKYLFRKEGQNVTLSCEQNLNHDAMYWYRQDPGQGLRLIYYSQIVNDFQKGDIAEGYSVSREKKESFPLTVTSAQKNPTAFYLCASSMGRGLNTEAFFGQGTRLTVV.